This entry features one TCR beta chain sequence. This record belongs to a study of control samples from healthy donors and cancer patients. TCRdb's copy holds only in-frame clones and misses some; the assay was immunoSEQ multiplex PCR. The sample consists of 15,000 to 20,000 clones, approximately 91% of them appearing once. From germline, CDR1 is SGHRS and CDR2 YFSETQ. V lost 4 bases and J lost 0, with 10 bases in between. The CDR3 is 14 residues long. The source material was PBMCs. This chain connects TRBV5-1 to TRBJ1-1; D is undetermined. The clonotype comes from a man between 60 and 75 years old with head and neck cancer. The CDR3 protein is CASSNLQMNTEAFF. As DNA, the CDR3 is TGCGCCAGCAGCAACCTACAGATGAACACTGAAGCTTTCTTT.